This T cell receptor beta chain originates from a study of blood T cell repertoires in COVID-19. The V and J ends lost 9 bases and 3 bases, in that order; junction bases with no gene match: 19. The CDR3 runs 17 residues. CDR1 and CDR2 (germline): KGHDR, SFDVKD. The method was immunoSEQ multiplex PCR; TCRdb's version includes in-frame clones alone and lacks a portion of them. The sample holds roughly 460,000 clones, about 90% seen once. The TCR sequence derives from a man in his late teens or twenties with COVID-19, enrolled during active disease. The sample taken for sequencing was peripheral blood. The V and J genes are TRBV24-1 and TRBJ2-7; 7 bases agree with TRBD1. Here the CDR3 reads CATPTTNRGRYCYEQYF. In DNA, the CDR3 is TGTGCCACCCCTACTACCAACAGGGGTCGGTACTGCTACGAGCAGTACTTC.